The rows below give T cell receptor beta chains drawn from one sample of a study of T cell clones after liver transplantation. Data came from immunoSEQ multiplex PCR; TCRdb stores just in-frame clones and leaves some out. The table has 95,000 to 110,000 clones, 82% seen once; the top ten hold 0.99%. The starting material was CD4+ T cells from blood, obtained before liver transplant. Receptor source: a human donor who received a liver transplant. Both conserved end residues are part of each CDR3. D genes are given only for firm matches. Not every row has a clone size; where given, it reads once, few, many or a size class.

d_call	j_call	clone_size	v_call	cdr3_aa	cdr3_nt
TRBD1	TRBJ2-3	NA	TRBV7-7	CASSLGQGADTQYF	TGTGCCAGCAGCTTAGGTCAGGGGGCAGATACGCAGTATTTT
NA	TRBJ1-5	NA	TRBV27	CASSLTGLTLPPQHF	TGTGCCAGCAGTTTAACGGGCCTTACTCTCCCGCCCCAGCATTTT
NA	TRBJ1-1	NA	TRBV9	CASSPTQTANTEAFF	TGTGCCAGCAGCCCCACACAAACAGCGAACACTGAAGCTTTCTTT
NA	TRBJ1-6	NA	TRBV11-1	CASSLGSSSPLHF	TGTGCCAGCAGCTTAGGAAGCAGTTCACCCCTCCACTTT
NA	TRBJ2-2	NA	TRBV7-3	CASSLEMVATGELFF	TGTGCCAGCAGCTTAGAAATGGTCGCGACCGGGGAGCTGTTTTTT
NA	TRBJ1-1	NA	TRBV19	CASSLGRVNTEAFF	TGTGCCAGTAGTTTGGGACGGGTGAACACTGAAGCTTTCTTT
NA	TRBJ2-6	NA	TRBV15	CATSRVEGPGANVLTF	TGTGCCACCAGCAGAGTAGAAGGACCTGGGGCCAACGTCCTGACTTTC
NA	TRBJ1-1	NA	TRBV28	CASSLGLRGAFF	TGTGCCAGCAGTTTGGGCCTTCGAGGGGCTTTCTTT
NA	TRBJ2-1	NA	TRBV29-1	CSVDSGTTYNEQFF	TGCAGCGTTGATTCGGGGACGACCTACAATGAGCAGTTCTTC
NA	TRBJ2-3	NA	TRBV5-1	CASSPKEAPYTDTQYF	TGCGCCAGCAGCCCTAAGGAGGCCCCGTACACAGATACGCAGTATTTT
NA	TRBJ1-4	NA	TRBV18	CASSWGSRNEKLFF	TGTGCCAGCTCATGGGGGAGCCGGAATGAAAAACTGTTTTTT
NA	TRBJ1-1	NA	TRBV7-8	CASSLARTVGTFF	TGTGCCAGCAGCTTAGCACGAACGGTCGGGACTTTCTTT
NA	TRBJ1-2	NA	TRBV6-5	CATRQANYGYTF	TGTGCCACCAGACAGGCTAACTATGGCTACACCTTC
NA	TRBJ2-6	NA	TRBV6-4	CASSDSGALSGANVLTF	TGTGCCAGCAGTGACTCTGGAGCCCTATCTGGGGCCAACGTCCTGACTTTC
TRBD1	TRBJ2-5	NA	TRBV5-1	CASRSGTEETQYF	TGCGCCAGCAGGTCCGGGACAGAAGAGACCCAGTACTTC
NA	TRBJ2-5	NA	TRBV5-1	CASSLQGNQETQYF	TGCGCCAGCAGCCTTCAGGGAAACCAAGAGACCCAGTACTTC
TRBD1	TRBJ1-1	few	TRBV19	CASSIWAGGPEAFF	TGTGCCAGTAGTATCTGGGCAGGGGGCCCTGAAGCTTTCTTT
NA	TRBJ1-2	NA	TRBV7-9	CASSRQTNYGYTF	TGTGCCAGCAGCAGACAGACTAACTATGGCTACACCTTC
NA	TRBJ1-5	NA	TRBV6-6	CASSPGGTGSNQPQHF	TGTGCCAGCAGCCCCGGGGGGACTGGTAGCAATCAGCCCCAGCATTTT
NA	TRBJ1-1	NA	TRBV15	CATSLRTAIMNTEAFF	TGTGCCACCAGCTTAAGGACGGCAATAATGAACACTGAAGCTTTCTTT
NA	TRBJ1-3	NA	TRBV2	CASSDGRFSGNTIYF	TGTGCCAGCAGTGACGGACGGTTCTCTGGAAACACCATATATTTT
TRBD1	TRBJ2-1	NA	TRBV5-4	CASISTRGQGGEQFF	TGTGCCAGCATCTCGACACGGGGACAGGGCGGTGAGCAGTTCTTC
NA	TRBJ2-5	NA	TRBV2	CASSDARRETQYF	TGTGCCAGCAGTGATGCGAGGCGAGAGACCCAGTACTTC
NA	TRBJ1-5	NA	TRBV19	CASSIGESGPQHF	TGTGCCAGTAGTATAGGTGAGAGTGGGCCCCAGCATTTT
NA	TRBJ2-5	NA	TRBV19	CASSLGQLQETQYF	TGTGCCAGTAGCCTTGGACAGCTGCAAGAGACCCAGTACTTC
TRBD1	TRBJ2-2	once	TRBV27	CASSSPGTGVGELFF	TGTGCCAGCAGTTCCCCCGGGACAGGGGTCGGGGAGCTGTTTTTT